This T cell receptor (beta chain) originates from a study of blood T cell repertoires in COVID-19. Study-wide context: Nucleic acid was either cDNA or gDNA, and it came from T cells, B-cell-depleted T cells, or PBMCs.

In the original workflow: Amplification from reference gene primers served as the basis for estimated nucleated cell counts. The assay was immunoSEQ multiplex PCR, and TCRdb's table has in-frame clones only and misses some. V and J calls and clone size follow that table, whereas D and trimming were derived from the DNA. The table lists about 330,000 clones, just over 85% of them singletons. Participants were aged roughly 18 to 95 years, lived in under 30 US areas, and enrolled virtually. In germline, CDR1 is LGHDT, CDR2 YNNKEL (reference sequence). The V gene end was trimmed by 1 base and the J gene end by 8 bases; junction bases not matched to a gene: 8. The CDR3 runs to 16 residues.

The clonotype originates from a woman between 18 and 29 years old who had recovered from COVID-19. The sample consisted of PBMCs or T cells enriched from blood (not recorded which). This chain joins TRBV3-1 (or the pseudogene TRBV3-2) and TRBJ1-1; 12 bases fit TRBD1. The CDR3 coding sequence is TGTGCCAGCAGCCAAGGGTCTTTAGGGACAGGGGGCGAAGCTTTCTTT. Translated: CASSQGSLGTGGEAFF.